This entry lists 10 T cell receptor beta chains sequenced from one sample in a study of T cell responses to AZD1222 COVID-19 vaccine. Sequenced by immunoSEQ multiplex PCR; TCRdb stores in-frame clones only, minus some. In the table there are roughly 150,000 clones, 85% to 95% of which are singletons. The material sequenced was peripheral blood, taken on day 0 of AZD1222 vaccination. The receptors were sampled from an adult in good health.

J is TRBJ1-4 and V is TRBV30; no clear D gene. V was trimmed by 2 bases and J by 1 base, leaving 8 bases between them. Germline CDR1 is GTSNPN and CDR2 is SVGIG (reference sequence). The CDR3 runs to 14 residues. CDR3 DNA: TGTGCCTGGAGTATCTACGGAACTAATGAAAAACTGTTTTTT. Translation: CAWSIYGTNEKLFF.

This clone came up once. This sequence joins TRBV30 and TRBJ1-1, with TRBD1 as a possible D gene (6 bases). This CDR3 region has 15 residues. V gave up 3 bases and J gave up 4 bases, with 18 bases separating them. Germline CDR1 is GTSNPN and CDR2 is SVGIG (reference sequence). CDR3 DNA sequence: TGTGCCTGGAGGAGGTCAGGGGCCCGGGGCACTGAAGCTTTCTTT. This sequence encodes CAWRRSGARGTEAFF.

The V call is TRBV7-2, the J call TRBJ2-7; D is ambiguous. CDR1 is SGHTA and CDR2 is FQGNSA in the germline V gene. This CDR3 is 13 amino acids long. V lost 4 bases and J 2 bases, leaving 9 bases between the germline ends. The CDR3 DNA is TGTGCCAGCAGCTCATCCGTGACCTACGAGCAGTACTTC. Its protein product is CASSSSVTYEQYF.

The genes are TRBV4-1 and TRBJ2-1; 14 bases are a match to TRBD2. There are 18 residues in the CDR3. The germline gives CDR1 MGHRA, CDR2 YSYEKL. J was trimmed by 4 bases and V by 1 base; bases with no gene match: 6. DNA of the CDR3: TGCGCCAGCAGCCAAGGACGGACTAGCGGGGGGCTATACAATGAGCAGTTCTTC. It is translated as CASSQGRTSGGLYNEQFF.

For the CDR3, the DNA is TGTGCCAGCAGTTTGATAGGGGGCCGATACGAGCAGTACTTC. It translates to CASSLIGGRYEQYF. The chain has TRBV28 and TRBJ2-7, with 7 nucleotides matching TRBD1. This CDR3 has 14 amino acids. Germline loops: CDR1 MDHEN, CDR2 SYDVKM. V shed 3 bases, J shed 4 bases, and the junction held 6 bases outside the gene matches.

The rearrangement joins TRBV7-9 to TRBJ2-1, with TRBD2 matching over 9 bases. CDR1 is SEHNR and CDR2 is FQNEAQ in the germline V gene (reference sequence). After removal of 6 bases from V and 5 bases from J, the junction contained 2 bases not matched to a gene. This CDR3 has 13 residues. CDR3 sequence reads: CASSPSGNNEQFF. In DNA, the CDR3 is TGTGCCAGCAGTCCTAGCGGGAACAATGAGCAGTTCTTC.

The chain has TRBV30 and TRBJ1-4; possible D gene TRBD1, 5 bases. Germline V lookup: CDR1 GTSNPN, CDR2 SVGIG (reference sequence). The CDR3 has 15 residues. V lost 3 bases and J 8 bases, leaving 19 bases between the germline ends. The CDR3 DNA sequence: TGTGCCTGGAGCCGGGGGACCTCGAGACAGGAAAAACTGTTTTTT. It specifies CAWSRGTSRQEKLFF.

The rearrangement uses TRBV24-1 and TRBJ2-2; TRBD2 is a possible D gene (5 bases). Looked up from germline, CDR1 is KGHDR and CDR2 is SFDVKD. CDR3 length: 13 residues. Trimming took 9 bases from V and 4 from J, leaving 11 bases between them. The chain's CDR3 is CATGRVGTGELFF. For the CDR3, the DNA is TGTGCCACCGGGCGGGTGGGCACCGGGGAGCTGTTTTTT.

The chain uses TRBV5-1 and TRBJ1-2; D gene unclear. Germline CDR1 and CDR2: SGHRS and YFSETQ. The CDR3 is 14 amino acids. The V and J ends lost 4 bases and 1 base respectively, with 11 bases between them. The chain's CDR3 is CASSEGRNNYGYTF. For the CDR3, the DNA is TGCGCCAGCAGCGAAGGACGGAATAACTATGGCTACACCTTC. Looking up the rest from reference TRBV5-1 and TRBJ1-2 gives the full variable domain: KAGVTQTPRYLIKTRGQQVTLSCSPISGHRSVSWYQQTPGQGLQFLFEYFSETQRNKGNFPGRFSGRQFSNSRSEMNVSTLELGDSALYLCASSEGRNNYGYTFGSGTRLTVV.

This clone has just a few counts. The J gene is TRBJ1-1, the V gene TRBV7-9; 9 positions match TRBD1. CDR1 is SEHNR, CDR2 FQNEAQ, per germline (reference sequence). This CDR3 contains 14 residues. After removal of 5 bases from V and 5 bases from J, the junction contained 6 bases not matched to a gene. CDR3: CASSPPDRGTEAFF. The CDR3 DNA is TGTGCCAGCAGCCCACCCGACAGGGGGACTGAAGCTTTCTTT.